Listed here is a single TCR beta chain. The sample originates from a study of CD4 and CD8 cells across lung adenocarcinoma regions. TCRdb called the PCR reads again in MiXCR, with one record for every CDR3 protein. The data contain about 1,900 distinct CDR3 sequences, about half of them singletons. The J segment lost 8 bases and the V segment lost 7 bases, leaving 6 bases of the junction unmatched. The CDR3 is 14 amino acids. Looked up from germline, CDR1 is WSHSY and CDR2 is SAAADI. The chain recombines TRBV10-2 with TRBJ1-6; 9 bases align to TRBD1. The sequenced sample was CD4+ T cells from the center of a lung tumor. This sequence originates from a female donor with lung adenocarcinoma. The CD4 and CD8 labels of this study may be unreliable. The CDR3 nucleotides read TGCGCCAGCACCCGGACAGGGGAAGATTCACCCCTCCACTTT. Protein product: CASTRTGEDSPLHF.